These T cell receptor beta chains were read from a single sample in a study of monozygotic twins with inflammatory bowel disease. TCRdb derives one entry per CDR3 protein from the 5' RACE reads, leaving out DNA. This sample lists 170,000 or so distinct CDR3 sequences; its ten largest clones have 6% to 9.5%. Sample: blood. These receptors were taken from a human donor with ulcerative colitis or Crohn's disease, or a healthy co-twin of an affected twin (not recorded which). The CDR3 runs from the conserved cysteine through the conserved F or W.

V gene	J gene	CDR3 protein
TRBV30	TRBJ1-1	CAWSGDRVNTEAFF
TRBV4-3	TRBJ1-1	CASSQSAGARAFF
TRBV14	TRBJ1-2	CASSFPEGNGYTF
TRBV6-2/TRBV6-3	TRBJ1-6	CASSPAGDYYNSPLHF
TRBV10-3	TRBJ2-7	CAISQNKNYEQYF
TRBV28	TRBJ2-2	CASSPTGRRSKTGELFF
TRBV12-3/TRBV12-4	TRBJ2-6	CASSAEYRGHGANVLTF
TRBV20-1	TRBJ2-7	CSASGGTMTYEQYF
TRBV29-1	TRBJ1-2	CSVVTGDGYTF
TRBV10-3	TRBJ2-5	CAISEFVGGETQYF
TRBV7-8	TRBJ2-2	CASSLAGLAGVGAGELFF
TRBV7-3	TRBJ2-1	CASSLGGSRYNEQFF
TRBV19	TRBJ1-5	CASRRTGPLDQPQHF
TRBV5-4	TRBJ2-1	CASSSERRGNEQFF
TRBV28	TRBJ1-2	CASTGGTYGYTF
TRBV6-8	TRBJ2-7	CASSPGQLPSYEQYF
TRBV14	TRBJ1-2	CASSQDSGRVYGYTF
TRBV18	TRBJ2-5	CASSPRQGVGETQYF
TRBV5-4	TRBJ2-5	CASSSGSNQETQYF
TRBV5-6	TRBJ2-7	CASSLAGGRGGEQYF
TRBV27	TRBJ2-7	CASSGGNSRYEQYF
TRBV10-3	TRBJ1-2	CAISADYGYTF
TRBV5-1	TRBJ2-2	CASSPSGRNTGELFF
TRBV20-1	TRBJ1-1	CSARVTGQPKEAFF
TRBV24-1	TRBJ2-2	CATSDLPQGRMAGELFF